This T cell receptor beta chain was obtained from a study of identical twins. In TCRdb, the 5' RACE reads were re-called with MiXCR into one record per CDR3 protein. The table lists 500,000 to 550,000 distinct CDR3 sequences, under 25% of them singletons. In this sample, this clonotype turned up a few times. This CDR3 has 13 residues. Trimming took 4 bases from V and 8 from J, leaving 14 bases between them. The germline V gene has CDR1 SGDLS and CDR2 YYNGEE. The same specimen was also included in a second study, on yellow fever vaccine responses in identical twins.

Sequenced: CD4+ T cells sorted from blood. The TCR comes from a woman under 30 in good health. The genes are TRBV9 and TRBJ2-3; tentative D call: TRBD1 (5 bases). The CDR3 is CASSSGNSGTQYF. The DNA for the CDR3 is TGTGCCAGCAGCTCAGGGAATTCGGGTACGCAGTATTTT.